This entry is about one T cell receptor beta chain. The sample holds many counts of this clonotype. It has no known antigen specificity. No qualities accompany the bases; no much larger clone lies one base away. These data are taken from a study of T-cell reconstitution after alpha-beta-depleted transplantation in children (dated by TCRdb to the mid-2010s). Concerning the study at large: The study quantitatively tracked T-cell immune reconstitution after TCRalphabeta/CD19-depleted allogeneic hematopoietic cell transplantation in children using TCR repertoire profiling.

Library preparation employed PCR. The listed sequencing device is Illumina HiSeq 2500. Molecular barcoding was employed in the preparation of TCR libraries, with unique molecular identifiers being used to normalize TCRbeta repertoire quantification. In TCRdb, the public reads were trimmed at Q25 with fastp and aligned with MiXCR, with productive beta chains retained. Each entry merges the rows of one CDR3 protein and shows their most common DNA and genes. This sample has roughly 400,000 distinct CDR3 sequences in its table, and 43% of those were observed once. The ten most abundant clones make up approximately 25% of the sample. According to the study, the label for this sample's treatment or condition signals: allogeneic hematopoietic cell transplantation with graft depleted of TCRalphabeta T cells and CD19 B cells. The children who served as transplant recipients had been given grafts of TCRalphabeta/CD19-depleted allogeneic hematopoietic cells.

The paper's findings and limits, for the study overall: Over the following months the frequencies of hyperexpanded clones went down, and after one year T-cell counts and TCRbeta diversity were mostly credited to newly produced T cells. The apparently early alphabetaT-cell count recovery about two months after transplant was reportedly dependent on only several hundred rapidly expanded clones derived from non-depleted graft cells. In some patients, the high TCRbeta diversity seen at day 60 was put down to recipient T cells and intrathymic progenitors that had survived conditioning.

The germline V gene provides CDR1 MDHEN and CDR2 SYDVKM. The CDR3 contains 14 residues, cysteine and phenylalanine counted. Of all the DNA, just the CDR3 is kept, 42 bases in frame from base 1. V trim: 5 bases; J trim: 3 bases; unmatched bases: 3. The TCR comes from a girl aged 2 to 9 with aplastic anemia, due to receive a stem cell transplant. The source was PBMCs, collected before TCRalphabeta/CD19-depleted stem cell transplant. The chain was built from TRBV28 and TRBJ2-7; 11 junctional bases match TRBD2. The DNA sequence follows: TGTGCCAGCAGTCCACTAGCGGGGGACTACGAGCAGTACTTC. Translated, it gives CASSPLAGDYEQYF.